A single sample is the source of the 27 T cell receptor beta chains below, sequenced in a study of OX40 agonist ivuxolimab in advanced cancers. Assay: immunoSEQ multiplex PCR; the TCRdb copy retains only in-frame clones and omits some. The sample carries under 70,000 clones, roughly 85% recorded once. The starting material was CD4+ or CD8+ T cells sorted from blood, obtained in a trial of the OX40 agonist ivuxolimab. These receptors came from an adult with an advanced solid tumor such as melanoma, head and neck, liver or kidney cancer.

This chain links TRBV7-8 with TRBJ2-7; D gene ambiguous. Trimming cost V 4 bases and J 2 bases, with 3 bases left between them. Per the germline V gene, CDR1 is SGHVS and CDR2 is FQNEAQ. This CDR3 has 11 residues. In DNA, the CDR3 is TGTGCCAGCAGCTCTACCTACGAGCAGTACTTC. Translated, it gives CASSSTYEQYF.

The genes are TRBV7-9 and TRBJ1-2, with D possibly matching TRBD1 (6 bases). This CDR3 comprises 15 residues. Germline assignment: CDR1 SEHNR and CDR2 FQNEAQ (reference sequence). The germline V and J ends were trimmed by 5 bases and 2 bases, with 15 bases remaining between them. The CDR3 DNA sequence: TGTGCCAGCAGCCCGAACAGGGAGGCGAACTATGGCTACACCTTC. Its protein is CASSPNREANYGYTF.

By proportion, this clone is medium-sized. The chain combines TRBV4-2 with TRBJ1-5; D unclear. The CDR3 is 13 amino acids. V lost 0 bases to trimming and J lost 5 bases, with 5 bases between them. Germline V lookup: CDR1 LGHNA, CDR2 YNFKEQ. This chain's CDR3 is CASSQERHQPQHF. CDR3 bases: TGTGCCAGCAGCCAAGAGAGGCATCAGCCCCAGCATTTT.

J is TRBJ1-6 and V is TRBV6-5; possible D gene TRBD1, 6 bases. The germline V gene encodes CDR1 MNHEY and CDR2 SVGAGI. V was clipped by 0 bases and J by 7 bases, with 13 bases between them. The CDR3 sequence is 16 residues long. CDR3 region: CASSYSIDRRNSPLHF. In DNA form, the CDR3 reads TGTGCCAGCAGTTACTCGATCGACAGGAGGAATTCACCCCTCCACTTT.

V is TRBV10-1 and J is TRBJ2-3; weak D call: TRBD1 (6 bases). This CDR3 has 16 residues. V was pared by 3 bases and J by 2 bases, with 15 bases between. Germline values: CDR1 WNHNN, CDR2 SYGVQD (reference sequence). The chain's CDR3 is CASSESQGSLTDTQYF. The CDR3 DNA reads TGCGCCAGCAGTGAATCACAGGGTTCCCTCACAGATACGCAGTATTTT.

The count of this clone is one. In DNA form, the CDR3 reads TGTGCCAGCAGCCCTCCGACAGGGCTCTACTCTGGGGCCAACGTCCTGACTTTC. This translates into CASSPPTGLYSGANVLTF. The gene calls are TRBV7-9 and TRBJ2-6, with 7 bases lining up with TRBD1. Germline V gene data show CDR1 as SEHNR and CDR2 as FQNEAQ (reference sequence). This CDR3 spans 18 amino acids. V trimming: 5 bases; J trimming: 0 bases; junction bases outside the gene matches: 10. Complete variable domain (other parts from reference TRBV7-9 and TRBJ2-6): DTGVSQNPRHKITKRGQNVTFRCDPISEHNRLYWYRQTLGQGPEFLTYFQNEAQLEKSRLLSDRFSAERPKGSFSTLEIQRTEQGDSAMYLCASSPPTGLYSGANVLTFGAGSRLTVL.

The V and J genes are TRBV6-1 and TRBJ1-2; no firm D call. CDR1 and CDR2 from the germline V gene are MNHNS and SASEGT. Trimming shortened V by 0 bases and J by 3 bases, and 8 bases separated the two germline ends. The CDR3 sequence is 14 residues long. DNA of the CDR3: TGTGCCAGCAGTGAAGCAGAGGGTTACTATGGCTACACCTTC. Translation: CASSEAEGYYGYTF.

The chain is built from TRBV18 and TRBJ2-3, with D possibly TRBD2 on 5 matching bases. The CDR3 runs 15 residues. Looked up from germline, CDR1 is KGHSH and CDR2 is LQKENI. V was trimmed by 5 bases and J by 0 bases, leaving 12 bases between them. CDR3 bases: TGTGCCAGCTCAGCAAGCGGAACTAGCACAGATACGCAGTATTTT. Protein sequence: CASSASGTSTDTQYF.

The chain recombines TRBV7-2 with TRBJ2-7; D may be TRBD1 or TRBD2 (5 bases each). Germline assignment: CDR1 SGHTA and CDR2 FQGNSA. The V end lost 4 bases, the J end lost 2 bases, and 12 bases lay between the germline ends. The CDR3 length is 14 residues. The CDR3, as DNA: TGTGCCAGCAGCTCCTCGCCGGGGCCCTACGAGCAGTACTTC. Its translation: CASSSSPGPYEQYF.

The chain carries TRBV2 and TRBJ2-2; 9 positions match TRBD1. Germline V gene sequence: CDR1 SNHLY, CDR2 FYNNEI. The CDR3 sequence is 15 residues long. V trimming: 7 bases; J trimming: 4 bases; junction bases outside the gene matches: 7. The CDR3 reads CASTRDRAITGELFF. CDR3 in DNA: TGTGCCAGCACAAGGGACAGGGCTATCACCGGGGAGCTGTTTTTT.

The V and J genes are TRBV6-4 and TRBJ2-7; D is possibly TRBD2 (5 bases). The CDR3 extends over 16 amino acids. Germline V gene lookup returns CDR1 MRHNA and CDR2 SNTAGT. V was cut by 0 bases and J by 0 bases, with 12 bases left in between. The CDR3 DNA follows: TGTGCCAGCAGTGACTCGCCCCGTACTAGCTCCTACGAGCAGTACTTC. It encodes CASSDSPRTSSYEQYF.

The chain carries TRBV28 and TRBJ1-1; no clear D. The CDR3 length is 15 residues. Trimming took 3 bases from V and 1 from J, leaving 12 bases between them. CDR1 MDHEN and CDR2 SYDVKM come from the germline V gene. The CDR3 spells CASSFSGQTNTEAFF. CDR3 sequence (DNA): TGTGCCAGCAGTTTTAGCGGTCAGACGAACACTGAAGCTTTCTTT.

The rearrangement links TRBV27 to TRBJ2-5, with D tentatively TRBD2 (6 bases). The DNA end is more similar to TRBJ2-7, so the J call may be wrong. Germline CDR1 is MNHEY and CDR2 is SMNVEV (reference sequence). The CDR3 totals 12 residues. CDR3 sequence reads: CASRGISYEQYF. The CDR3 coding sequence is TGTGCCAGCCGCGGGATCTCCTACGAGCAGTACTTC.

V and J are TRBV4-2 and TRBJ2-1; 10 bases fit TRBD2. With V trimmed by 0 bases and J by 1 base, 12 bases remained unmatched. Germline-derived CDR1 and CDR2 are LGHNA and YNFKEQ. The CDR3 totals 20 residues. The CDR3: CASSQDPTSGYLSSYNEQFF. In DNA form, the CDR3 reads TGTGCCAGCAGCCAAGATCCGACTAGCGGGTACCTCAGTTCCTACAATGAGCAGTTCTTC.

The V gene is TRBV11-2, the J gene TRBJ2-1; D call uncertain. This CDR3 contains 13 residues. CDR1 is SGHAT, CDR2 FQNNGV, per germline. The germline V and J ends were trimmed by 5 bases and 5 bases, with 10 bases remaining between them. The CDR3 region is CASSQDRDNEQFF. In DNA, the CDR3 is TGTGCCAGCAGCCAGGACCGTGACAATGAGCAGTTCTTC.

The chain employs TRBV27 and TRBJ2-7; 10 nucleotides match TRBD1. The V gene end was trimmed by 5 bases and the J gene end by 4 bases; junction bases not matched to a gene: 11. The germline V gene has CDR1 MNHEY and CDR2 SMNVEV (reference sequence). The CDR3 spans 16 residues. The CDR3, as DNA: TGTGCCAGCAGTCCGCTCTGGGACAGGGGACCGTACGAGCAGTACTTC. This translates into CASSPLWDRGPYEQYF.

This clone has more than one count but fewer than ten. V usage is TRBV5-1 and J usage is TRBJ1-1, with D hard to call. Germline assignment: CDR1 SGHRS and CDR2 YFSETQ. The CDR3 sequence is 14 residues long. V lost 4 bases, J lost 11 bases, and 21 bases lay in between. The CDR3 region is CASSVNGVTVWAFF. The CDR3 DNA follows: TGCGCCAGCAGCGTCAACGGAGTCACCGTTTGGGCTTTCTTT. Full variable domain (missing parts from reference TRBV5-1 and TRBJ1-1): KAGVTQTPRYLIKTRGQQVTLSCSPISGHRSVSWYQQTPGQGLQFLFEYFSETQRNKGNFPGRFSGRQFSNSRSEMNVSTLELGDSALYLCASSVNGVTVWAFFGQGTRLTVV.

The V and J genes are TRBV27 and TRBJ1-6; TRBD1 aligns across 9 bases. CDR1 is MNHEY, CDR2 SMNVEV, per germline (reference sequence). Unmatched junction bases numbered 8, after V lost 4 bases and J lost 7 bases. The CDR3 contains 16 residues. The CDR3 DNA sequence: TGTGCCAGCAGTTCGTCACCGGGACAGGGCAATTCACCCCTCCACTTT. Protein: CASSSSPGQGNSPLHF.

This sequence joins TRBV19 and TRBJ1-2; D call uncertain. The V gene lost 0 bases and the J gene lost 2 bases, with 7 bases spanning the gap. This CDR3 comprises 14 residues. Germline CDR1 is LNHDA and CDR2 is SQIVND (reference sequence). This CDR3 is CASSIDLRNYGYTF. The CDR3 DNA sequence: TGTGCCAGTAGTATAGATTTACGGAACTATGGCTACACCTTC.

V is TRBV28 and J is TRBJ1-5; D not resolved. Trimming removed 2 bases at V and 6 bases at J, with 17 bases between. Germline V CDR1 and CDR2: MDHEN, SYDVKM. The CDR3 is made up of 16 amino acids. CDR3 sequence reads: CASSLIFQPGGQPQHF. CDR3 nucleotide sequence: TGTGCCAGCAGTTTAATCTTTCAACCGGGTGGTCAGCCCCAGCATTTT.

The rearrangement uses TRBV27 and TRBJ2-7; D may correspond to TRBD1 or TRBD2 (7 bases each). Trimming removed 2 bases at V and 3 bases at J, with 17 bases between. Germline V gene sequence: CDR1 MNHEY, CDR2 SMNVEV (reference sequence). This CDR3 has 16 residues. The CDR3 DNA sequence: TGTGCCAGCAGTTTAGAAGGCAGGGGGGGGTTCTACGAGCAGTACTTC. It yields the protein CASSLEGRGGFYEQYF.

CDR3 DNA: TGTGCCAGCAGCCCCTTTCCACAAGAGACCCAGTACTTC. Encoded protein: CASSPFPQETQYF. V is TRBV9 and J is TRBJ2-5; no firm D call. The CDR3 totals 13 residues. Trimming stripped 4 bases from V and 2 bases from J, with 9 bases between. CDR1 SGDLS and CDR2 YYNGEE come from the germline V gene.

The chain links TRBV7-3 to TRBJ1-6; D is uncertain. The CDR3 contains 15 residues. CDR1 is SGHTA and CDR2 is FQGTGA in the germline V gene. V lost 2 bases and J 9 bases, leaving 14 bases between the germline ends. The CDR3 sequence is CASSLLGGESSPLHF. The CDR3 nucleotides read TGTGCCAGCAGCTTATTGGGAGGCGAGAGTTCACCCCTCCACTTT.

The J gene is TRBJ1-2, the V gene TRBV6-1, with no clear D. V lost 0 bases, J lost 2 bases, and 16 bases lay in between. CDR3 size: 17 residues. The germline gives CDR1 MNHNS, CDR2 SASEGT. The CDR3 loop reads CASSEALGYISNYGYTF. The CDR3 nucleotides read TGTGCCAGCAGTGAAGCGCTAGGGTACATCTCAAACTATGGCTACACCTTC.

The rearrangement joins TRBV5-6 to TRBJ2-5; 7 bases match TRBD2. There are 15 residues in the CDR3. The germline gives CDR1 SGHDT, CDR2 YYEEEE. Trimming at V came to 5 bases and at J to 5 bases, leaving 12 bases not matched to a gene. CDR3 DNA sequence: TGTGCCAGCAGGGACACGGGGGGTTATAGCGAGACCCAGTACTTC. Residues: CASRDTGGYSETQYF.

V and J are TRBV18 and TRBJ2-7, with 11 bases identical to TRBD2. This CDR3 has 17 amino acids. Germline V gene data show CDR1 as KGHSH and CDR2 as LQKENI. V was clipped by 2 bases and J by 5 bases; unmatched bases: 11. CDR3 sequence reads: CASSPSQPLAGGHEQYF. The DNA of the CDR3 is TGTGCCAGCTCACCATCACAGCCCCTAGCGGGAGGCCACGAGCAGTACTTC.

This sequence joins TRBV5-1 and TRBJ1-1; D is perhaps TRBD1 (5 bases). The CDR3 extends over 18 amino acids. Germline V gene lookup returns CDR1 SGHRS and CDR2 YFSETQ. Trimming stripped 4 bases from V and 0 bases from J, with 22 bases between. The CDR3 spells CASSIDRGPRLMNTEAFF. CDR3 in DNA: TGCGCCAGCAGCATCGATCGGGGCCCGAGGCTAATGAACACTGAAGCTTTCTTT.